This paragraph covers one T cell receptor beta chain sequence. As yet, its antigen is unknown. The CDR3 is 13 amino acids. Germline V gives CDR1 MDHEN, CDR2 SYDVKM. Trimming took 3 bases from V and 5 from J, leaving 11 bases between them. All participating donors were Caucasian adults from Nashville, Tennessee. The sample comes from a study of shared clonotypes between healthy human individuals. Running of the assay took place at deep level. Some clones are missing from TCRdb's copy, which holds only in-frame ones; the method was immunoSEQ multiplex PCR. The sample consists of approximately 340,000 clones, less than 85% of them appearing once. General study findings and limits: Limited genetic and exposure-history diversity came from having few donors.

This TCR was sampled from a man under 40 in good health. The V call is TRBV28, the J call TRBJ2-7, with TRBD2 as a possible D gene (5 bases). The specimen was memory CD4+ T cells sorted from blood. Subset meaning: CD45RA-negative fraction. As DNA, the CDR3 is TGTGCCAGCAGTTTTGAGGGTTATGACGAGCAGTACTTC. This encodes CASSFEGYDEQYF.